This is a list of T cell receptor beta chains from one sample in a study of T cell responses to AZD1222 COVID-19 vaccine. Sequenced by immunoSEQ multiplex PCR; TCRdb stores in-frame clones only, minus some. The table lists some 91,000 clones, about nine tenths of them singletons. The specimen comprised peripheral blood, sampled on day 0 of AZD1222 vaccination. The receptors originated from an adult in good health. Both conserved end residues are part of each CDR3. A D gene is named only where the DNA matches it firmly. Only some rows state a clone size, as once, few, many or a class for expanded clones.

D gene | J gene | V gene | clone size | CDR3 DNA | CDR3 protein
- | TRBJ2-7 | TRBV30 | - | TGTGCCTGGAGTAGGGGGGACGTTACCTACGAGCAGTACTTC | CAWSRGDVTYEQYF
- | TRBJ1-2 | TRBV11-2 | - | TGTGCCAGCAGCTTAGACATGGGAGACTATGGCTACACCTTC | CASSLDMGDYGYTF
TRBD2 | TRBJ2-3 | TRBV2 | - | TGTGCCAGCAGTGGATTTGCTAGCGGGTCGGGTACAGATACGCAGTATTTT | CASSGFASGSGTDTQYF
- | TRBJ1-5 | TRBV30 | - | TGTGCCTGGCGTAAGGGAATGGGGCAGCCCCAGCATTTT | CAWRKGMGQPQHF
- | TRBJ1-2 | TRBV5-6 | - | TGTGCCAGCAGCCACGAGCGCAGGTCGGGAGGCTACACCTTC | CASSHERRSGGYTF
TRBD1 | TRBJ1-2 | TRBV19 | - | TGTGCCAGTACGGAGGGGGCTAGTAGGCGCTACACCTTC | CASTEGASRRYTF
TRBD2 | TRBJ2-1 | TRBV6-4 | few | TGTGCCAGCAGTGAAGGAACTAGCGGGACTGATGAGCAGTTCTTC | CASSEGTSGTDEQFF
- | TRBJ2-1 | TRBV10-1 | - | TGCGCCAGCTCTATCTCCTACAATGAGCAGTTCTTC | CASSISYNEQFF
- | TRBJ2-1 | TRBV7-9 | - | TGTGCCAGCAGCTTTGAGGTTGAGCAGTTCTTC | CASSFEVEQFF
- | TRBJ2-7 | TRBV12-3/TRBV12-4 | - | TGTGCCAGCAGTTCGGGCTACGAGCAGTACTTC | CASSSGYEQYF
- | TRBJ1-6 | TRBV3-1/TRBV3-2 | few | TGTGCCAGCAGCCAATACCCCGGAGGTGGTTCACCCCTCCACTTT | CASSQYPGGGSPLHF
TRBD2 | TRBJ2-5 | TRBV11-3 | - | TGTGCCAGACACTGCGCCTGGGGGGGGAGAGAGACCCAGTACTTC | CARHCAWGGRETQYF
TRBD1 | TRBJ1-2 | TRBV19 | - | TGTGCCAGTAGTATAGGGGCAGGGGGAAACTATGGCTACACCTTC | CASSIGAGGNYGYTF
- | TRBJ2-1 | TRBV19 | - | TGTGCCAGTAGTTTAGGGGACACAAGGGGTTTCCATGAGCAGTTCTTC | CASSLGDTRGFHEQFF
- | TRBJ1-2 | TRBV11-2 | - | TGTGCCAGCAGCTACCGACCGCGATACTATGGCTACACCTTC | CASSYRPRYYGYTF
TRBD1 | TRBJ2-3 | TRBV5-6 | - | TGTGCCAGCAGCCCTAAAGGGGGCCGCACAGATACGCAGTATTTT | CASSPKGGRTDTQYF
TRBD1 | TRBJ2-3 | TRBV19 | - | TGTGCCAGTAGTCGGACAGGTTCAACGGGTACGCAGTATTTT | CASSRTGSTGTQYF
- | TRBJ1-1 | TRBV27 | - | TGTGCCAGCAGTTTTGGGGACACTGAAGCTTTCTTT | CASSFGDTEAFF
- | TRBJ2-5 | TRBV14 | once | TGTGCCAGCAGCCAAGATTCGCTTCGTAGCGAGACCCAGTACTTC | CASSQDSLRSETQYF
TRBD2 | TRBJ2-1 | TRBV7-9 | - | TGTGCCAGCAGCCCTAACCGAGCCGGGGGGAATGAGCAGTTCTTC | CASSPNRAGGNEQFF
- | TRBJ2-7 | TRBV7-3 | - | TGTGCCAGCAGCTTAATGAGCGGATACGAGCAGTACTTC | CASSLMSGYEQYF
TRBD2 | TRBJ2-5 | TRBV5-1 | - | TGCGCCAGCAGCTTGTATTTTTCGGATAGCGGGAGGAGGAAGGAGACCCAGTACTTC | CASSLYFSDSGRRKETQYF
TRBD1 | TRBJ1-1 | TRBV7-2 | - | TGTGCCAGCAGAGGGACAGCGGGGAACACTGAAGCTTTCTTT | CASRGTAGNTEAFF
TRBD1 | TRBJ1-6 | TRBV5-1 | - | TGCGCCAGCAGACAGGGGGAGGATTCACCCCTCCACTTT | CASRQGEDSPLHF
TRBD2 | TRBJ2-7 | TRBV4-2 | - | TGTGCCAGCAGCCAAGATCGGACTAGCGGGGACCTCTCCTACGAGCAGTACTTC | CASSQDRTSGDLSYEQYF
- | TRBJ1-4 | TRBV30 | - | TGTGCCTGGAGCAGGGGAATAAGCGAAAAACTGTTTTTT | CAWSRGISEKLFF
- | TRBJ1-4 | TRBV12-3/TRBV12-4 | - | TGTGCCAGCAGTTTAATCACTGAAAAACTGTTTTTT | CASSLITEKLFF
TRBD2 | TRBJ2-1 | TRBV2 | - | TGTGCCAGCAGTCATAGCGGGGGGGAGCAGTTCTTC | CASSHSGGEQFF
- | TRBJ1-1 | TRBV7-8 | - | TGTGCCAGCAGCTTAGCCCTTATGAACACTGAAGCTTTCTTT | CASSLALMNTEAFF
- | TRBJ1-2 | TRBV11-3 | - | TGTGCCAGCATCCCCGAGGCTAGGCCCTATGGCTACACCTTC | CASIPEARPYGYTF
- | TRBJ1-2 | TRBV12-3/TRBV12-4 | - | TGTGCCAGCAGTTTTGGAGTCTATGGCTACACCTTC | CASSFGVYGYTF
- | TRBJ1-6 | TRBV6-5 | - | TGTGCCAGCAACCCACAGGGTGGGGATAATTCACCCCTCCACTTT | CASNPQGGDNSPLHF
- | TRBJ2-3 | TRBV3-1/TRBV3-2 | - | TGTGCCAGCAGCCCCGGAGGTCGTCGTACGCAGTATTTT | CASSPGGRRTQYF
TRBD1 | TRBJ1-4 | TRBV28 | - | TGTGCCAGCAGGACAGGGGATGAAAAACTGTTTTTT | CASRTGDEKLFF
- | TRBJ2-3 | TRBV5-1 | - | TGCGCCAGCAGCCCCACATGGTCTGCTGCAACAGATACGCAGTATTTT | CASSPTWSAATDTQYF
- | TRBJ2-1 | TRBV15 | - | TGTGCCACCAGCAGAGAACAGGACAATGAGCAGTTCTTC | CATSREQDNEQFF
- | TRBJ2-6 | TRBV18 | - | TGTGCCAGCTCACCGCAACAGGGAACTGGGGCCAACGTCCTGACTTTC | CASSPQQGTGANVLTF
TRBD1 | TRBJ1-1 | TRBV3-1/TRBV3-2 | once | TGTGCCAGCAGCCAGAGACGGGACAGTTTTCGGAACACTGAAGCTTTCTTT | CASSQRRDSFRNTEAFF
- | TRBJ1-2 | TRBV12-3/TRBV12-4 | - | TGTGCCAGCAGTCCCCGAGCGGGCTATGGCTACACCTTC | CASSPRAGYGYTF
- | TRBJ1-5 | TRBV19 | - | TGTGCCAGTAGTCAAAACAGGGTCGGCAATCAGCCCCAGCATTTT | CASSQNRVGNQPQHF
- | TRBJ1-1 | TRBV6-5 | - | TGTGCCACAGGAAGGGTTCGCGCTGAAGCTTTCTTT | CATGRVRAEAFF
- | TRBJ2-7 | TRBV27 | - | TGTGCCAGCACCGCCGGGGTGGGACGGGCCTACGAGCAGTACTTC | CASTAGVGRAYEQYF